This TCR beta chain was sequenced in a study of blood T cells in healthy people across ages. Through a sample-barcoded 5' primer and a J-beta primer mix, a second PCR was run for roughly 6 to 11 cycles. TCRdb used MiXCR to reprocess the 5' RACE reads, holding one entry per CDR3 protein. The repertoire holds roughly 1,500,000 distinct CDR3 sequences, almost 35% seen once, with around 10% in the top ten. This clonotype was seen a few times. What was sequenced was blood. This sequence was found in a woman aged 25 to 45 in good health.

The CDR3 loop reads CASSLRTSGSPGANVLTF. CDR3 nucleotide sequence: TGTGCCAGCAGCCTCAGGACTAGCGGGAGCCCTGGGGCCAACGTCCTGACTTTC. The chain combines TRBV13 with TRBJ2-6; TRBD2 matches at 13 bases. The V gene's germline CDR1 is PRHDT and CDR2 FYEKMQ (reference sequence). This CDR3 region has 18 residues. The V gene end was trimmed by 5 bases and the J gene end by 2 bases; junction bases not matched to a gene: 6.